This TCR beta chain was identified during a study of identical twins. The study's findings and limits: With abundant cord blood beta clonotypes, insertions were fewer; memory repertoires showed no such pattern.

MiXCR was run by TCRdb on the 5' RACE reads, yielding one entry per CDR3 protein. The sample has about 920,000 distinct CDR3 sequences, roughly 12% seen once. V was pared by 4 bases and J by 4 bases, with 11 bases between. Germline CDR1 reads LGHDT; CDR2 reads YNNKEL (reference sequence). The CDR3 runs 14 residues. This clonotype was counted ten times or more. Its antigen is as yet unknown. This sample was shared with a second study, whose subject was yellow fever vaccine responses in identical twins.

V and J are TRBV3-1 and TRBJ1-3, with D possibly TRBD1 on 6 matching bases. This clonotype originated in a woman younger than 35 in good health. The sample consisted of PBMCs. The CDR3, as DNA: TGTGCCAGCAGCCCTCGAGACAGGGGAAACACCATATATTTT. Encoded protein: CASSPRDRGNTIYF.